This T cell receptor (beta chain) is drawn from a study of T cells after yellow fever vaccination. General study results and limits: Overall, a small share of clonotypes was seen in both CD4 and CD8 compartments. The booster saw the reappearance of most primary-vaccination clones (around 95% CD4, around 88% CD8). Researchers cautioned that FACS-sorted repertoires could harbor abundant clonotypes contaminating from the bulk population.

By 5'RACE template switching, TCR cDNA was produced, with a universal primer site and UMIs added in the process. A single record per CDR3 protein comes from TCRdb applying MiXCR to the 5' RACE reads. The sample consists of about 340,000 distinct CDR3 sequences, 8.7% of them appearing once. Germline values: CDR1 SGHTA, CDR2 FQGTGA. The ends were cut back, 2 bases at V and 4 bases at J, with 8 bases in the middle. This CDR3 spans 13 amino acids. This clonotype has more than one count but fewer than ten. What it binds is unknown. The sample consisted of PBMCs, taken on the day of the first yellow fever vaccination. The clonotype comes from a man aged 18 to 30 who received the YFV17D yellow fever vaccine. The V gene is TRBV7-3, the J gene TRBJ1-1; D not certain. CDR3 bases: TGTGCCAGCAGCTTACAGCCCTCCACTGAAGCTTTCTTT. Protein sequence: CASSLQPSTEAFF.